This T cell receptor (beta chain) was recovered during a study of blood T cell repertoires in COVID-19. Across the study: Some COVID-19 samples were acute and others convalescent; all came from the United States, Italy and Spain. From T cells, B-cell-depleted T cells, or PBMCs came the material, which was cDNA or gDNA.

J lost 0 bases, V lost 1 base, and 4 bases had no gene match. The CDR3 loop spans 16 amino acids. Germline CDR1 reads SGHTA; CDR2 reads FQGTGA. The authors' processing: From reference gene primer amplification, estimates of nucleated cell counts were derived. Measured with immunoSEQ multiplex PCR; TCRdb has only the in-frame clones, and not every one. V, J and clone size reflect that table, while D and trimming were determined from the DNA. This sample has approximately 250,000 clones; roughly four fifths occur once, and the top ten carry about 4%. This clone was seen only once. This TCR came from a man aged 50 to 59 with acute or convalescent COVID-19. Input material: peripheral blood. The chain is built from TRBV7-3 and TRBJ2-3; 7 bases are a match to TRBD2. In nucleotides, the CDR3 is TGTGCCAGCAGCTTAATCCCTAGCGGTAGCACAGATACGCAGTATTTT. It is translated as CASSLIPSGSTDTQYF.